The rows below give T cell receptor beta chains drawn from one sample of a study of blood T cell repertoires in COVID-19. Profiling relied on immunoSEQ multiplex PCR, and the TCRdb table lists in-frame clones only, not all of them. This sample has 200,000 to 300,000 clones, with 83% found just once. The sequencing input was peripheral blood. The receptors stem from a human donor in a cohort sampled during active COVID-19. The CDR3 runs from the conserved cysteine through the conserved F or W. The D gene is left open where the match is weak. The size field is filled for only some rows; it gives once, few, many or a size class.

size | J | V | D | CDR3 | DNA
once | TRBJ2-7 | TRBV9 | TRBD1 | CASSGTGTGVYEQYF | TGTGCCAGCAGCGGGACCGGGACAGGGGTCTACGAGCAGTACTTC
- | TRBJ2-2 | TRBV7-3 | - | CASSLIGQGGTGELFF | TGTGCCAGCAGCTTAATCGGTCAGGGAGGTACCGGGGAGCTGTTTTTT
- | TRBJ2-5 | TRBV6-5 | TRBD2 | CASSLGGGSGQETQYF | TGTGCCAGCAGTTTGGGGGGGGGTTCGGGCCAAGAGACCCAGTACTTC
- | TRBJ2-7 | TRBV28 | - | CASSIADKEQYF | TGTGCCAGCAGTATAGCGGACAAGGAGCAGTACTTC
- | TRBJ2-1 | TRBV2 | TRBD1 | CASSEIGTGGSDEQFF | TGTGCCAGCAGTGAAATCGGGACAGGGGGTTCCGATGAGCAGTTCTTC
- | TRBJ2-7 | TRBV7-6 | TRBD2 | CASSLKGLAGPPSYEQYF | TGTGCCAGCAGCTTAAAGGGACTAGCGGGCCCACCCTCCTACGAGCAGTACTTC
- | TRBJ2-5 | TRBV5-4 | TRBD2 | CASSYRTGGKNTQYF | TGTGCCAGCAGCTATCGGACGGGGGGGAAGAATACCCAGTACTTC
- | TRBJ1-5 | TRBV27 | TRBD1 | CASSAQGAWNQPQHF | TGTGCCAGCAGTGCACAGGGGGCGTGGAATCAGCCCCAGCATTTT
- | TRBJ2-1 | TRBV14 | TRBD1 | CASSQLTTGNEQFF | TGTGCCAGCAGCCAACTGACGACAGGGAATGAGCAGTTCTTC
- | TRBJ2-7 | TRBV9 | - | CASSVGIVPGDLYEQYF | TGTGCCAGCAGCGTAGGTATTGTTCCAGGGGACCTCTACGAGCAGTACTTC
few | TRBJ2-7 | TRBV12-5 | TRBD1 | CASGPDRGREQYF | TGTGCTAGTGGCCCCGACAGGGGGCGGGAGCAGTACTTC
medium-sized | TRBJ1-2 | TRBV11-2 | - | CASSYGGGRAGDGYTF | TGTGCCAGCAGCTATGGAGGTGGAAGGGCAGGCGATGGCTACACCTTC
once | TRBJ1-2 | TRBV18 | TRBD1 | CASSPGTGGYGYTF | TGTGCCAGCTCACCAGGAACAGGGGGGTATGGCTACACCTTC
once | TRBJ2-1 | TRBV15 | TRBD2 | CATSRDHALRTSGHEQFF | TGTGCCACCAGCAGAGATCACGCCCTCCGGACTAGCGGGCATGAGCAGTTCTTC
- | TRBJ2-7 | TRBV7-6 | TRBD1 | CASSSPGQGDPYEQYF | TGTGCCAGCAGCTCGCCGGGACAGGGGGACCCCTACGAGCAGTACTTC
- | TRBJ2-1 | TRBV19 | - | CASSIPYNEQFF | TGTGCCAGTAGTATTCCGTACAATGAGCAGTTCTTC
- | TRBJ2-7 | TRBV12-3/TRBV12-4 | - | CATAQGFYEQYF | TGTGCCACGGCACAGGGTTTCTACGAGCAGTACTTC
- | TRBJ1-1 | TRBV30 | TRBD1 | CAWSPLSQGRAFF | TGTGCCTGGAGTCCTCTCTCACAGGGGAGGGCTTTCTTT
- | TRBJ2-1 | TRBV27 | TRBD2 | CASSFSGRGGYNEQFF | TGTGCCAGCAGCTTTAGCGGGAGGGGGGGCTACAATGAGCAGTTCTTC
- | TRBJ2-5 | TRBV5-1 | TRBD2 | CASSFLAGGQETQYF | TGCGCCAGCAGCTTCCTAGCGGGGGGACAAGAGACCCAGTACTTC
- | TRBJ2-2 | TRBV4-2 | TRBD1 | CASSQVGTGTTGELFF | TGTGCCAGCAGCCAAGTAGGGACAGGGACGACCGGGGAGCTGTTTTTT
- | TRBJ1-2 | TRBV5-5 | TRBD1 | CASSPEGTGDYGYTF | TGTGCCAGCAGTCCCGAAGGGACAGGGGACTATGGCTACACCTTC
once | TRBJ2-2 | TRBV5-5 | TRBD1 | CASSNAGGPNTGELFF | TGTGCCAGCAGCAACGCAGGGGGCCCGAACACCGGGGAGCTGTTTTTT
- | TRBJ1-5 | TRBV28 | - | CATSFSGISNQPQHF | TGTGCCACTTCTTTTTCAGGAATTAGCAATCAGCCCCAGCATTTT
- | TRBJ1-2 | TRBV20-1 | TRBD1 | CSAFDRDGYTF | TGCAGTGCCTTCGACAGGGATGGCTACACCTTC
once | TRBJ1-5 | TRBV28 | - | CASSPTGWQPQHF | TGTGCCAGCAGTCCTACGGGATGGCAGCCCCAGCATTTT
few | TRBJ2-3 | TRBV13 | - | CASSSLTDTQYF | TGTGCCAGCAGCTCCCTCACAGATACGCAGTATTTT
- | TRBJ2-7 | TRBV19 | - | CASRNRNYEQYF | TGTGCCAGTAGAAACAGGAACTACGAGCAGTACTTC
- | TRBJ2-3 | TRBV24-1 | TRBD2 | CATSDFQREGEDTQYF | TGTGCCACCAGTGATTTCCAGCGGGAGGGCGAAGATACGCAGTATTTT
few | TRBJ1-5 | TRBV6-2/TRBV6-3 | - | CASSYSISRLNQPQHF | TGTGCCAGCAGTTACTCGATAAGCAGGCTTAATCAGCCCCAGCATTTT
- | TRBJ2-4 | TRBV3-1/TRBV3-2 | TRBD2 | CASSLQSGGTIGNIQYF | TGTGCCAGCAGCTTACAAAGCGGGGGGACGATAGGGAACATTCAGTACTTC
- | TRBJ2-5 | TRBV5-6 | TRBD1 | CASRGQYREAQYF | TGTGCCAGCAGGGGACAGTACCGTGAGGCCCAGTACTTC
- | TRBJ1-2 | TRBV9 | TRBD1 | CASSGSGTGGNYGYTF | TGTGCCAGCAGCGGATCCGGGACAGGGGGTAACTATGGCTACACCTTC
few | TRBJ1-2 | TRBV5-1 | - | CASTGNYGYTF | TGCGCCAGCACCGGGAACTATGGCTACACCTTC
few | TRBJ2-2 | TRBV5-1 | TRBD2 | CASSLASGKNTGELFF | TGCGCCAGCAGCTTGGCCAGCGGGAAGAACACCGGGGAGCTGTTTTTT
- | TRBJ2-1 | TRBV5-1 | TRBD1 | CASQRRDREVYEQFF | TGCGCCAGCCAACGCCGGGACAGAGAGGTCTATGAGCAGTTCTTC
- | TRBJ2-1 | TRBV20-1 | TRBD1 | CSATGGNEQFF | TGCAGTGCTACAGGGGGCAATGAGCAGTTCTTC
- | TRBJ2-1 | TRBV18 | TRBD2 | CASSPPNYGGGNEQFF | TGTGCCAGCTCCCCACCGAATTACGGGGGAGGGAATGAGCAGTTCTTC
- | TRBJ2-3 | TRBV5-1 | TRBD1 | CASSLLTQGAQDTQYF | TGCGCCAGCAGCTTGTTGACCCAGGGGGCACAAGATACGCAGTATTTT
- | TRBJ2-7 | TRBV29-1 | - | CSVEGRGAYEQYF | TGCAGCGTTGAAGGCAGGGGAGCCTACGAGCAGTACTTC
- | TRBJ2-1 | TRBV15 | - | CATSRDLSSYNEQFF | TGTGCCACCAGCAGAGATCTTAGCTCCTACAATGAGCAGTTCTTC
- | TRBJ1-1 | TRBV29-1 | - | CSGLTANTEAFF | TGCAGCGGCCTGACAGCGAACACTGAAGCTTTCTTT
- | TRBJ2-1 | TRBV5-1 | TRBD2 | CASSLGASGSIMSTQYNEQFF | TGCGCCAGCAGCCTGGGGGCTAGCGGGAGTATTATGTCTACGCAATACAATGAGCAGTTCTTC
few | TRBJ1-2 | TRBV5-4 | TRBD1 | CASSLPGTGGLTYGYTF | TGTGCCAGCAGCTTGCCTGGGACAGGGGGCTTGACCTATGGCTACACCTTC
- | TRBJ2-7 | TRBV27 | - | CASTPESFIGEQYF | TGTGCCAGCACCCCTGAGAGCTTTATCGGCGAGCAGTACTTC
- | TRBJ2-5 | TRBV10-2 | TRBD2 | CASSDIGLAGETQYF | TGCGCCAGCAGTGATATCGGACTAGCCGGAGAGACCCAGTACTTC
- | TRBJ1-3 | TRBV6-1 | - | CASSEPRASGNTIYF | TGTGCCAGCAGTGAACCCAGGGCCAGTGGAAACACCATATATTTT
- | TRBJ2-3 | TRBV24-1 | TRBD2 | CATSDTGSGIRTDTQYF | TGTGCCACCAGTGACACCGGTAGCGGGATTAGGACAGATACGCAGTATTTT
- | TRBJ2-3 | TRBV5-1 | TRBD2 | CASSSLAGGQDTQYF | TGCGCCAGCAGCTCCTTAGCGGGGGGCCAAGATACGCAGTATTTT
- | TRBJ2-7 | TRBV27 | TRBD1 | CASTSRDRLSYEQYF | TGTGCCAGCACAAGCCGGGACAGGCTTTCCTACGAGCAGTACTTC
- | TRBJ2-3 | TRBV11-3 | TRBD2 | CASSSGGSTDTQYF | TGTGCCAGCAGCTCGGGGGGTAGCACAGATACGCAGTATTTT
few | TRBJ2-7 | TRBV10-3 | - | CAISEQSSYEQYF | TGTGCCATCAGTGAACAGAGCTCCTACGAGCAGTACTTC
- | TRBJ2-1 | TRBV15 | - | CATSSAGLRQFF | TGTGCCACCAGCAGCGCCGGTCTTCGGCAGTTCTTC
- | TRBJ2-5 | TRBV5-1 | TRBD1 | CASSTRDRAETQYF | TGCGCCAGCAGCACCCGGGACAGGGCAGAGACCCAGTACTTC
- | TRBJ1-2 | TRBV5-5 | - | CASSGDRNNYGYTF | TGTGCCAGCAGCGGCGACAGAAATAACTATGGCTACACCTTC
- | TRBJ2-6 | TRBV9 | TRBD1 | CASNRGLSSGANVLTF | TGTGCCAGCAATAGGGGGCTTAGCTCTGGGGCCAACGTCCTGACTTTC
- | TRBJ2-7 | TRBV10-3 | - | CAISAQGASEQYF | TGTGCCATCAGCGCCCAAGGTGCTAGCGAGCAGTACTTC
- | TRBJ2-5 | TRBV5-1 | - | CASSLVPVGGTQYF | TGCGCCAGCAGCTTGGTCCCGGTCGGGGGGACCCAGTACTTC
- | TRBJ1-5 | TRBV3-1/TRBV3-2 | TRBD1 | CASSLGRGRQPQHF | TGTGCCAGCAGCCTAGGCAGGGGGCGTCAGCCCCAGCATTTT
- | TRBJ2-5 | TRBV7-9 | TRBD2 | CASSLAGGLETQYF | TGTGCCAGCAGCTTAGCGGGAGGGTTAGAGACCCAGTACTTC